Detailed here is one T cell receptor (beta chain). Its cognate antigen is unknown. Regarding donors, all were healthy bone marrow donors. These data belong to a study of cytomegalovirus exposure and HLA in healthy donors. Study observations and caveats: TCR beta sequences numbering more than 15,000 were associated with HLA alleles at 0.05 false discovery rate in a later analysis. Most TCR beta V segments were productive about 90% or about 30% of the time in an earlier analysis.

Germline trimming cut 2 bases from V and 0 bases from J; bases unmatched to any gene: 9. The CDR3 sequence is 18 residues long. Germline V lookup: CDR1 SGHTA, CDR2 FQGNSA. With 60 Vbeta and 13 Jbeta primers, the PCR was carried out. The method was immunoSEQ multiplex PCR; TCRdb's version includes in-frame clones alone and lacks a portion of them. The data hold about 150,000 clones, with 65% to 90% observed a single time. Sequencing used PBMCs. The chain employs TRBV7-2 and TRBJ2-3, with TRBD2 identical over 9 bases. This clonotype originated in a male donor in good health and CMV-seronegative. CDR3 bases: TGTGCCAGCAGCTTACGGCTAGCGGGGAAGTCTAGCACAGATACGCAGTATTTT. This encodes CASSLRLAGKSSTDTQYF. Combining the CDR3 with reference TRBV7-2 and TRBJ2-3 gives the whole variable domain GAGVSQSPSNKVTEKGKDVELRCDPISGHTALYWYRQSLGQGLEFLIYFQGNSAPDKSGLPSDRFSAERTGGSVSTLTIQRTQQEDSAVYLCASSLRLAGKSSTDTQYFGPGTRLTVL.